The sequence of this T cell receptor (beta chain) was determined in a study of T cell changes during pregnancy in multiple sclerosis. This CDR3 comprises 15 residues. After removal of 0 bases from V and 3 bases from J, the junction contained 3 bases not matched to a gene. Looked up from germline, CDR1 is MRHNA and CDR2 is SNTAGT. The table came from immunoSEQ multiplex PCR; TCRdb's copy has only in-frame clones and leaves some out. The repertoire holds 25,000 to 35,000 clones, with almost 90% as singletons. This sample comprised CD4+ T cells from peripheral blood mononuclear cells, obtained in the first trimester of pregnancy. The rearrangement links TRBV6-4 to TRBJ2-3, with TRBD2 matching over 7 bases. The source is a female donor in good health, enrolled as a control in a pregnancy study. DNA for the CDR3: TGTGCCAGCAGTGACTCGAACGGGGGGACAGATACGCAGTATTTT. As protein: CASSDSNGGTDTQYF.